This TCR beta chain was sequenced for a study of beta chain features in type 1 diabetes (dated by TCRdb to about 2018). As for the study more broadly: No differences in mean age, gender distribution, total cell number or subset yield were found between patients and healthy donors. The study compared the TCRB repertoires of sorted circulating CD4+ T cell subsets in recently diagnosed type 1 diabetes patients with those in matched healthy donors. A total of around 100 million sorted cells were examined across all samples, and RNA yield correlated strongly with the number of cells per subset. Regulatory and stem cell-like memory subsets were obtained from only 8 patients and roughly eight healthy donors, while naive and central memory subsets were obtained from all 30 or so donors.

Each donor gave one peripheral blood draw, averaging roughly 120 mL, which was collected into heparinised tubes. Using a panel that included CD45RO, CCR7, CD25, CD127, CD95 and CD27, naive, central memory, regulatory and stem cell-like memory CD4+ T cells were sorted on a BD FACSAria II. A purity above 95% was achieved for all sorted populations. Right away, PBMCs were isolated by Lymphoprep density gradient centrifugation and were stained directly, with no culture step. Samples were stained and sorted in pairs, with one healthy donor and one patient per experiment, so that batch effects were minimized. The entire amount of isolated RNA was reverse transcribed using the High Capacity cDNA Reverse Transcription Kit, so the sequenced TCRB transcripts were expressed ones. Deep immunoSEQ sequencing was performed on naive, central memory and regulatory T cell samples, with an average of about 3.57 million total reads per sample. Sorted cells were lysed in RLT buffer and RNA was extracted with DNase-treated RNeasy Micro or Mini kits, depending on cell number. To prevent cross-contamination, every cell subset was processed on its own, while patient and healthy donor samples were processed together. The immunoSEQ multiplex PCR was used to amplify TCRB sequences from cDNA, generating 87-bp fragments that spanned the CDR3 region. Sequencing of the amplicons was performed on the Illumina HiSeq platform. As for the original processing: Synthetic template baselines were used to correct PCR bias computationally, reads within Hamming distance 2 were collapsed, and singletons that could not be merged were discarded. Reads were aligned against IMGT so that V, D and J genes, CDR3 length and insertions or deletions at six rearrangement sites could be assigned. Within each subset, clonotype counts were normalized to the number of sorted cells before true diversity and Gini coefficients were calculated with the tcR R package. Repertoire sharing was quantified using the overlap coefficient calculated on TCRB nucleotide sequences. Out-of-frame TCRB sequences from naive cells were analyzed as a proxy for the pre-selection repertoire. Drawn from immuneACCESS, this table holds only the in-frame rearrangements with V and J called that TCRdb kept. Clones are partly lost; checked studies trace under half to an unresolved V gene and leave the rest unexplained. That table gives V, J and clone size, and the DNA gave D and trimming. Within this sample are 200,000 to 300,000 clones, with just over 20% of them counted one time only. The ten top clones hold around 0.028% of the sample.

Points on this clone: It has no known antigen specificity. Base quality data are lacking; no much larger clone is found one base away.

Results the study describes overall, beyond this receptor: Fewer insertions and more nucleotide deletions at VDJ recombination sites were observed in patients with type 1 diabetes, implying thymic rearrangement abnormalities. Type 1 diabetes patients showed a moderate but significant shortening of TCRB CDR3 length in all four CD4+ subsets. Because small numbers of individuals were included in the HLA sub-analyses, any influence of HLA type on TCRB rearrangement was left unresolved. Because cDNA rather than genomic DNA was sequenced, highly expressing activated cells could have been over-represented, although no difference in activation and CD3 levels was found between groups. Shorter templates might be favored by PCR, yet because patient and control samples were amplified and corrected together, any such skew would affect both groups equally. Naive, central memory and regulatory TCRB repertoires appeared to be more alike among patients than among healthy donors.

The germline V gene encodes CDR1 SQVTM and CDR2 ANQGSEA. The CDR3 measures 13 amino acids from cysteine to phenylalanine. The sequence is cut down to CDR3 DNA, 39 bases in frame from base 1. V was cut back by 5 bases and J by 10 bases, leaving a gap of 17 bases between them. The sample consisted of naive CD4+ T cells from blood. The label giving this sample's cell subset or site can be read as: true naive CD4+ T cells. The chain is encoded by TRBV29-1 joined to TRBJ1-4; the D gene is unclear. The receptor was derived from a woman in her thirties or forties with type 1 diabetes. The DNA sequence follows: TGCAGCGTTCGAGGCGGGGAAAGCGCAAAACTGTTTTTT. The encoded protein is CSVRGGESAKLFF.